What follows is one T cell receptor (beta chain) and its context. Its antigen is still unknown. The CDR3 extends over 14 amino acids. Germline trimming cut 4 bases from V and 10 bases from J; bases unmatched to any gene: 6. Germline V lookup: CDR1 SGHRS, CDR2 YFSETQ. These data belong to a study of shared clonotypes between healthy human individuals. Whole-study findings and limits: When naive CD4 clonotypes were compared across a few donors, around 5% were shared. Clonotypes shared by all four sorted-subset donors had higher generation probabilities than non-shared clonotypes.

As defined, naive CD8 cells were CD45RO-negative and positively selected for CCR7, with terminally differentiated effector memory CD45RA+ cells excluded. Sequencing used immunoSEQ multiplex PCR; TCRdb keeps in-frame clones, though not all of them. The repertoire has about 2 million clones, roughly 95% of them found once; the top ten carry 1.2%. The TCR originated in a young man in good health. The sample was naive CD8+ T cells sorted from blood. V is TRBV5-1 and J is TRBJ1-6; 9 bases agree with TRBD1. CDR3 in DNA: TGCGCCAGCAGCGAGGACAGGGGAGGCTCACCCCTCCACTTT. Its translation: CASSEDRGGSPLHF.